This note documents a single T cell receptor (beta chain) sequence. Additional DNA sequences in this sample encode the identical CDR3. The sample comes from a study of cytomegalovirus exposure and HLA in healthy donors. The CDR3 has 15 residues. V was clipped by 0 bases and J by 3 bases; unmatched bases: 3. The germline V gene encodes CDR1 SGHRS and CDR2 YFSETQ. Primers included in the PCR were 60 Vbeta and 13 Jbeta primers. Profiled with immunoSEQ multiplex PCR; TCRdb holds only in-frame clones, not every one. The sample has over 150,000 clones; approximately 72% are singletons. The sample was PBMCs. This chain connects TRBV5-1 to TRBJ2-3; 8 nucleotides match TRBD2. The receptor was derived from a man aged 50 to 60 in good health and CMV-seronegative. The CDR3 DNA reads TGCGCCAGCAGCTTGGGGGCGGGGGGTACAGATACGCAGTATTTT. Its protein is CASSLGAGGTDTQYF.